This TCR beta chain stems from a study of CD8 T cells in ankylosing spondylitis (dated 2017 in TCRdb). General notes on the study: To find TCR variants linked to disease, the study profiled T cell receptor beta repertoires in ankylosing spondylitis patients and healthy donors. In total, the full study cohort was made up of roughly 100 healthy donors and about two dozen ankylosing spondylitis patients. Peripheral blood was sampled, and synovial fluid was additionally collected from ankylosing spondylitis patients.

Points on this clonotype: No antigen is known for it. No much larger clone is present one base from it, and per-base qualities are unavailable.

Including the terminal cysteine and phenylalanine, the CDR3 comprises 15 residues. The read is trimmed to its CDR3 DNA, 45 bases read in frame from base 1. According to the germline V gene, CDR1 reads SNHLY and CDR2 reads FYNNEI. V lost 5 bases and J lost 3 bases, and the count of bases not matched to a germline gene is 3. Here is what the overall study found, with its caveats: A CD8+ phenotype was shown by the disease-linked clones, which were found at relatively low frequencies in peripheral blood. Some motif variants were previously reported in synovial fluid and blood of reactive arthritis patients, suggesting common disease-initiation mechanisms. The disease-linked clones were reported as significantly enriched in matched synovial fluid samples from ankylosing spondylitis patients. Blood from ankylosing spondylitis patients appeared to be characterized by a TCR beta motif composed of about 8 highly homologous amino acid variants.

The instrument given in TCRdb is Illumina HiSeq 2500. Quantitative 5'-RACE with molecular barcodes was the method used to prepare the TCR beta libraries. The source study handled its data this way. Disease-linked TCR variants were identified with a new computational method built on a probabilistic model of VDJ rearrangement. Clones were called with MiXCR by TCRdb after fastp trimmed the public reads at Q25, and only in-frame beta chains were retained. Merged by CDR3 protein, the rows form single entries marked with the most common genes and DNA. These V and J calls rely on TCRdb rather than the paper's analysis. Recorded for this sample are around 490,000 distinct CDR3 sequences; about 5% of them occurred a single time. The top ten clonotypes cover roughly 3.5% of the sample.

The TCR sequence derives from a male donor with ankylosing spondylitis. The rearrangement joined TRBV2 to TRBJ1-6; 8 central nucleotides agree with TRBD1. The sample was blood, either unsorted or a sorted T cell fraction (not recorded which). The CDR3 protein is CASSKGQGYNSPLHF. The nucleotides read TGTGCCAGCAGTAAAGGACAGGGCTATAATTCACCCCTCCACTTT.